This T cell receptor beta chain stems from a study of CD8+ T cells in alopecia areata. Study summary: In an open-label trial, patients got 5 to 10 mg tofacitinib twice daily. Study-wide results and limits: Relative to normal scalp, lesional scalp, especially alopecia totalis/universalis, showed higher clonality. Compared with mice, patients displayed less clear TCR sharing, possibly for HLA-related reasons.

V lost 6 bases, J lost 5 bases, and 3 bases stayed unmatched. The germline CDR1 and CDR2 sequences are MGHRA and YSYEKL. The CDR3 sequence is 14 residues long. Sampling of alopecia areata patients yielded lesional scalp punch biopsies as well as peripheral blood. Extraction of RNA preceded its reverse transcription into cDNA, which served as the sequencing template. Measured with immunoSEQ multiplex PCR; TCRdb has only the in-frame clones, and not every one. This sample carries fewer than 200,000 clones, around 71% of them seen once, and the ten largest clones take over 10%. This clone was found a few times. Its target is not known.

The gene calls are TRBV4-1 and TRBJ2-2, with 10 bases fitting TRBD1. Material: CD8+ T cells sorted from blood, obtained at week 0. This receptor was obtained from a human donor with alopecia areata. CDR3 region: CASRDRGHTGELFF. The CDR3 nucleotides are TGCGCCAGCAGAGACAGGGGGCATACCGGGGAGCTGTTTTTT.